These T cell receptor beta chains were read from a single sample in a study of cytomegalovirus exposure and HLA in healthy donors. The table came from immunoSEQ multiplex PCR; TCRdb's copy has only in-frame clones and leaves some out. Of over 150,000 clones in the sample, roughly four fifths were seen once. The sample consisted of PBMCs. Receptor source: a woman aged 25 to 39 in good health and CMV-seropositive. CDR3s include the opening cysteine and the closing phenylalanine or tryptophan. The D gene is left open where the match is weak. The size field is filled for only some rows; it gives once, few, many or a size class.

CDR3 DNA | CDR3 protein | J gene | D gene | clone size | V gene
TGTGCCAGCAGCTTAGCTGACGAGCAGTACTTC | CASSLADEQYF | TRBJ2-7 | . | . | TRBV11-2
TGTGCCAGCAGCCAAGAAAAGACTAGCACAGATACGCAGTATTTT | CASSQEKTSTDTQYF | TRBJ2-3 | . | . | TRBV14
TGTGCCAGCAGCCCCATAGCGGGAGGGCCCGTCGATACGCAGTATTTT | CASSPIAGGPVDTQYF | TRBJ2-3 | TRBD2 | few | TRBV11-2
TGTGCCAGCAGTTTTATTACAGCCACCTACGAGCAGTACTTC | CASSFITATYEQYF | TRBJ2-7 | . | . | TRBV28
TGTGCCAGCAGTGTGTCGGGACTGCGCGAGCGGTACTTC | CASSVSGLRERYF | TRBJ2-7 | . | . | TRBV2
TGTGCCAGCAGTTCCCCAGGGGCTGGAGTTACTGAAGCTTTCTTT | CASSSPGAGVTEAFF | TRBJ1-1 | . | . | TRBV27
TGTGCCAGCCAGACAGGCCCGGGAAACACCATATATTTT | CASQTGPGNTIYF | TRBJ1-3 | . | . | TRBV2
TGTGCCAGCTTGGTCGGTGGGGGCGCGTACACCTTC | CASLVGGGAYTF | TRBJ1-2 | . | . | TRBV6-1
TGTGCCAGCAGCTTAGCGGCCCTTGTGAACACTGAAGCTTTCTTT | CASSLAALVNTEAFF | TRBJ1-1 | . | . | TRBV7-9
TGTGCCAGCAGCCAAGAAGGAGGGGTGTGGGAGACCCAGTACTTC | CASSQEGGVWETQYF | TRBJ2-5 | . | . | TRBV14
TGTGCCAGCAGTGGGAAAGCGGGAGGCTCAGATACGCAGTATTTT | CASSGKAGGSDTQYF | TRBJ2-3 | TRBD2 | . | TRBV6-1
TGTGCCAGTAGTATCATTGGAGGGGCCGGGGAGCTGTTTTTT | CASSIIGGAGELFF | TRBJ2-2 | . | . | TRBV19
TGTGCCAGCAGTCCTGGGACAGCTCTGCCGTACCAAGAGACCCAGTACTTC | CASSPGTALPYQETQYF | TRBJ2-5 | TRBD1 | . | TRBV28
TGTGCCAGCAGTTACTTGCAGGGGAACTACGAGCAGTACTTC | CASSYLQGNYEQYF | TRBJ2-7 | . | . | TRBV6-6
TGTGCCAGCAGCTTAGACAGGGGGTCTGAAAAACTGTTTTTT | CASSLDRGSEKLFF | TRBJ1-4 | TRBD1 | . | TRBV11-2
TGTGCCAGCAGCGTGCCCCGACAAGGCGAAAACTATGGCTACACCTTC | CASSVPRQGENYGYTF | TRBJ1-2 | . | . | TRBV9
TGCGCCAGCAGCCTCGCTAGCGGGAGGGCCTCCTACGAGCAGTACTTC | CASSLASGRASYEQYF | TRBJ2-7 | TRBD2 | . | TRBV10-2
TGTGCCAGCAGCCCAAACGGACCAGGGGATACGCAGTATTTT | CASSPNGPGDTQYF | TRBJ2-3 | . | . | TRBV5-6
TGTGCCAGCAGATGGGACAGGTCCCCGGAGACCCAGTACTTC | CASRWDRSPETQYF | TRBJ2-5 | TRBD1 | . | TRBV6-1
TGTGCCAGCAGCTTAAGGGCTAGCGGAATCTACAATGAGCAGTTCTTC | CASSLRASGIYNEQFF | TRBJ2-1 | TRBD2 | . | TRBV11-3
TGTGCCAGCAGTTCGGGACACGAGATTGAAGCTTTCTTT | CASSSGHEIEAFF | TRBJ1-1 | . | . | TRBV6-6
TGCAGCGTTAAGAACTCTCCCTACGAGCAGTACTTC | CSVKNSPYEQYF | TRBJ2-7 | . | . | TRBV29-1
TGTGCCAGCAGCTTAGTCCTAGCGGGAGGCATTACCTACGAGCAGTACTTC | CASSLVLAGGITYEQYF | TRBJ2-7 | TRBD2 | . | TRBV7-9
TGCGCCAGCGGGACAGGGGGTCCTGAAGCTTTCTTT | CASGTGGPEAFF | TRBJ1-1 | TRBD1 | few | TRBV10-2
TGTGCCAGCTCACCCGACCGGTCTGGAGGGTACGAGCAGTACTTC | CASSPDRSGGYEQYF | TRBJ2-7 | . | . | TRBV18
TGCGCCAGCAGCTATCGACAGGGTCCCGACTACGAGCAGTACTTC | CASSYRQGPDYEQYF | TRBJ2-7 | TRBD1 | few | TRBV5-1
TGTGCCAGCAGCTTCCTTAGGGGACAGGGGTTCGGGGAGCTGTTTTTT | CASSFLRGQGFGELFF | TRBJ2-2 | TRBD1 | . | TRBV7-9
TGTGCCAGCAGTTTATCGCCCAGGGCAGGTATAGAGACCCAGTACTTC | CASSLSPRAGIETQYF | TRBJ2-5 | . | . | TRBV27
TGTGCCAGCAGCGTAGGGGGACAGGGGTACTACGAGCAGTACTTC | CASSVGGQGYYEQYF | TRBJ2-7 | TRBD1 | . | TRBV9
TGTGCCAGCAGGGGGACAAGGCCGTACAATGAGCAGTTCTTC | CASRGTRPYNEQFF | TRBJ2-1 | . | . | TRBV2
TGTGCCAGCTCACCACTTCAGGGCCAAACCTACGAGCAGTACTTC | CASSPLQGQTYEQYF | TRBJ2-7 | . | . | TRBV18
TGTGCCAGCAGATCGTACATCACTGAAGCTTTCTTT | CASRSYITEAFF | TRBJ1-1 | . | . | TRBV27
TGTGCCAGCAGTGAAAGGGCGGGTTCCAATGAGCAGTTCTTC | CASSERAGSNEQFF | TRBJ2-1 | . | . | TRBV6-1
TGTGCCAGCAGTTATTCTGGACAGAACTATGGCTACACCTTC | CASSYSGQNYGYTF | TRBJ1-2 | . | . | TRBV6-5
TGTGCCAGCAGCCCCCAACCGACAGGGTCGGGCACTGAAGCTTTCTTT | CASSPQPTGSGTEAFF | TRBJ1-1 | TRBD1 | . | TRBV7-8
TGTGCCAGCAGACCAACTAGCCCTTCCTCAGATACGCAGTATTTT | CASRPTSPSSDTQYF | TRBJ2-3 | . | once | TRBV28
TGTGCCAGTAGTGTGGGACTAGCCGTGACAGATACGCAGTATTTT | CASSVGLAVTDTQYF | TRBJ2-3 | TRBD2 | few | TRBV19
TGCGCCAGCAGCCCCTGGACAGGGGGCAACTATGGCTACACCTTC | CASSPWTGGNYGYTF | TRBJ1-2 | TRBD1 | once | TRBV5-1
TGTGCCAGCAGTGAAGGCGGGACAGGGAGTTCCTATGGCTACACCTTC | CASSEGGTGSSYGYTF | TRBJ1-2 | TRBD1 | . | TRBV2
TGTGCCAGCAGCGCGGGACTAGCGGGAGCGGGGTCCTACAATGAGCAGTTCTTC | CASSAGLAGAGSYNEQFF | TRBJ2-1 | TRBD2 | . | TRBV5-5
TGTGCCAGCAGCGACCAAGGACACACCGGGCAGTACTTC | CASSDQGHTGQYF | TRBJ2-5 | . | . | TRBV6-6
TGCGCCAGCAGCCAAGCACCGGGGGGAGCAACTAATGAAAAACTGTTTTTT | CASSQAPGGATNEKLFF | TRBJ1-4 | . | few | TRBV4-1
TGCGCCAGCAGCCAAGGCCTGACGGGATCCTACGAGCAGTACTTC | CASSQGLTGSYEQYF | TRBJ2-7 | . | few | TRBV4-1
TGTTCCAGCAGCTCCCCGCTCGGGGGGGGCGATCAGCCCCAGCATTTT | CSSSSPLGGGDQPQHF | TRBJ1-5 | . | . | TRBV7-9
TGTGCCAGCACCCTGGGCGACTACAATGAGCAGTTCTTC | CASTLGDYNEQFF | TRBJ2-1 | . | . | TRBV11-2
TGCGCCAGCAGCAAACCGGGACAGGGGAAGGCCGGGGAGCTGTTTTTT | CASSKPGQGKAGELFF | TRBJ2-2 | TRBD1 | . | TRBV5-1
TGTGCCAGCAGTTTGGTATGGGGGCGCGATGCTAGCACAGATACGCAGTATTTT | CASSLVWGRDASTDTQYF | TRBJ2-3 | . | . | TRBV28
TGCGCCAGCAGGGGTATGTTATCGGTCACGGGAGGGATCCAAGTCTATGAGCAGTTCTTC | CASRGMLSVTGGIQVYEQFF | TRBJ2-1 | TRBD2 | . | TRBV5-1
TGCGCCAGCAGCTTGCTCCCGACTAGCGAGAGCCTTTACAATGAGCAGTTCTTC | CASSLLPTSESLYNEQFF | TRBJ2-1 | TRBD2 | . | TRBV5-1